Following are 14 T cell receptor beta chains from one sample sequenced in a study of post-analysis software for immune sequencing data. Broader study findings: Relative to controls, patients had about 5 TRBV segments at higher frequency, with TRBV5-6, TRBV5-1 and TRBV20-1 among these.

Every TCR beta cDNA library bore unique molecular identifiers. MiXCR was run by TCRdb on the PCR reads, yielding one entry per CDR3 protein. The sample has roughly 730,000 distinct CDR3 sequences, roughly 27% seen once. What these receptors recognize is not known. Sequencing was done on a sample of blood. These TCRs come from a girl between 5 and 17 years old with multiple sclerosis.

This clonotype was picked up one time. The chain carries TRBV5-1 and TRBJ2-7; 8 nucleotides agree with TRBD2. Germline V lookup: CDR1 SGHRS, CDR2 YFSETQ. The junction had 6 bases not matched to a gene; V was cut back by 2 bases and J by 2 bases. The CDR3 is made up of 15 amino acids. The CDR3 reads CASSLAGDATYEQYF. The CDR3 DNA follows: TGCGCCAGCAGCTTAGCGGGAGACGCCACCTACGAGCAGTACTTC.

The chain has TRBV20-1 and TRBJ2-7, with D unclear. This CDR3 is built from 13 residues. Germline values: CDR1 DFQATT, CDR2 SNEGSKA (reference sequence). V was trimmed by 1 base and J by 3 bases, leaving 10 bases between them. CDR3 bases: TGCAGTGCTAGAGGGAACCGGAACTACGAGCAGTACTTC. Its translation is CSARGNRNYEQYF.

This clonotype was seen more than once but under ten times. V usage is TRBV20-1 and J usage is TRBJ2-5; 10 bases map to TRBD1. This CDR3 has 13 amino acids. Germline V CDR1 and CDR2: DFQATT, SNEGSKA (reference sequence). V was pared by 5 bases and J by 7 bases, with 7 bases of the junction left unmatched. DNA for the CDR3: TGCAGTGCTCGGGACAGGGGAAGTTTGACCCAGTACTTC. Residues: CSARDRGSLTQYF.

This clonotype was counted at least ten times. The gene calls are TRBV5-1 and TRBJ1-2, with 8 bases that match TRBD1. Unmatched junction bases numbered 5, after V lost 4 bases and J lost 6 bases. There are 13 residues in the CDR3. CDR1 is SGHRS and CDR2 is YFSETQ in the germline V gene. CDR3 bases: TGCGCCAGCAGCCCCGGACAGGGCCATGGCTACACCTTC. Residues: CASSPGQGHGYTF.

This clonotype was seen a handful of times. The rearrangement joins TRBV20-1 to TRBJ2-1; D call uncertain. The CDR3 consists of 13 residues. Between the trimmed V and J ends, which lost 6 bases and 0 bases, there was a span of 9 bases. The germline V gene has CDR1 DFQATT and CDR2 SNEGSKA (reference sequence). CDR3 nucleotide sequence: TGCAGTGCCCCTTTGGGCTCCTACAATGAGCAGTTCTTC. This translates into CSAPLGSYNEQFF.

This clonotype was seen only a few times. The gene calls are TRBV9 and TRBJ2-1; D might be TRBD1 (5 bases). Trimming pared 0 bases from V and 9 bases from J, leaving 7 bases between. The CDR3 has 12 amino acids. Germline V CDR1 and CDR2: SGDLS, YYNGEE. CDR3 sequence reads: CASSVVQGEQFF. Written as DNA, the CDR3 is TGTGCCAGCAGCGTAGTCCAGGGTGAGCAGTTCTTC.

This chain connects TRBV25-1 to TRBJ2-3; 8 positions match TRBD2. Trimming at V came to 2 bases and at J to 3 bases, leaving 4 bases not matched to a gene. The germline V gene encodes CDR1 MGHDK and CDR2 SYGVNS. CDR3 length: 15 amino acids. The CDR3 spells CASSEISGMTDTQYF. The CDR3 DNA is TGTGCCAGCAGTGAAATTAGCGGGATGACAGATACGCAGTATTTT.

This rearrangement joins TRBV7-7 to TRBJ2-1, with TRBD1 identical over 7 bases. CDR1 and CDR2 from the germline V gene are SSHAT and FNYEAQ (reference sequence). With V trimmed by 5 bases and J by 1 base, 5 bases remained unmatched. This CDR3 is built from 15 residues. The CDR3 region has the DNA TGTGCCAGCAGCGACGGACAGGTTTCCTACAATGAGCAGTTCTTC. It is translated as CASSDGQVSYNEQFF.

This clonotype was observed a handful of times. The genes are TRBV29-1 and TRBJ2-5, with 7 nucleotides matching TRBD1. Trimming at V came to 7 bases and at J to 4 bases, leaving 6 bases not matched to a gene. The CDR3 runs to 12 residues. Germline V CDR1 and CDR2: SQVTM, ANQGSEA. The CDR3 DNA sequence: TGCAGCGCCGAGACAGGGTTAGAGACCCAGTACTTC. Residues: CSAETGLETQYF.

V is TRBV5-5 and J is TRBJ2-7; TRBD2 agrees at 10 bases. Losses at the gene ends were 4 bases for V and 6 bases for J; bases not matched to a gene: 13. The germline V gene has CDR1 SGHKS and CDR2 YYEKEE (reference sequence). There are 16 residues in the CDR3. CDR3 region: CASSQSGRAIQVEQYF. Here the CDR3 DNA reads TGTGCCAGCAGCCAGAGCGGGAGGGCGATCCAGGTCGAGCAGTACTTC.

The rearrangement uses TRBV12-3 or TRBV12-4 and TRBJ1-5; D may be TRBD1 (6 bases). This CDR3 comprises 17 residues. V lost 5 bases and J 0 bases, leaving 17 bases between the germline ends. CDR3 residues: CASSHRQAQHSNQPQHF. The CDR3 region has the DNA TGTGCCAGCAGTCATCGACAGGCCCAACATAGCAATCAGCCCCAGCATTTT.

V and J are TRBV11-2 and TRBJ2-7; 9 nucleotides line up with TRBD2. Judging by the DNA end, TRBJ2-5 fits better; the J call may be wrong. The germline V gene has CDR1 SGHAT and CDR2 FQNNGV. The CDR3 totals 14 residues. The CDR3 nucleotides are TGTGCCAGCAGCTTTTGGCGGGAGGGGGAGACCCAGTACTTC. Translating gives CASSFWREGETQYF.

V gene TRBV20-1 combines with J gene TRBJ2-4, with D perhaps matching TRBD1 (6 bases). This CDR3 has 17 amino acids. The V gene's germline CDR1 is DFQATT and CDR2 SNEGSKA (reference sequence). Trimming removed 3 bases from V and 3 bases from J, with 21 bases in between. The CDR3 DNA reads TGCAGTGCTAGCCGGAACCTGAGAACAGGGAACAAAAACATTCAGTACTTC. It codes for CSASRNLRTGNKNIQYF.

The chain carries TRBV28 and TRBJ1-4; TRBD1 is a possible D gene (5 bases). The CDR3 loop spans 14 amino acids. The V and J ends lost 6 bases and 4 bases respectively, with 12 bases between them. Germline CDR1 reads MDHEN; CDR2 reads SYDVKM. The CDR3 here is CASRGGTDNEKLFF. The CDR3, as DNA: TGTGCCAGCAGGGGGGGGACGGATAATGAAAAACTGTTTTTT.